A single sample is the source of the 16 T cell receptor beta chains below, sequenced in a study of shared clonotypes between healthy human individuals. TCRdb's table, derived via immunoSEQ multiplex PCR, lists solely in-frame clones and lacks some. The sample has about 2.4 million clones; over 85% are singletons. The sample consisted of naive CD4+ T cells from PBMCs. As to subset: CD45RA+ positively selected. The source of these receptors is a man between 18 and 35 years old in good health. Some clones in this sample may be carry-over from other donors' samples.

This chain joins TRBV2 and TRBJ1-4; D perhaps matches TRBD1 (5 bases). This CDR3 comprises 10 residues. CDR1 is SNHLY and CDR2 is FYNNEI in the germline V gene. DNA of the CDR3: TGTACGGGGGGAAATGAAAAACTGTTTTTT. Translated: CTGGNEKLFF.

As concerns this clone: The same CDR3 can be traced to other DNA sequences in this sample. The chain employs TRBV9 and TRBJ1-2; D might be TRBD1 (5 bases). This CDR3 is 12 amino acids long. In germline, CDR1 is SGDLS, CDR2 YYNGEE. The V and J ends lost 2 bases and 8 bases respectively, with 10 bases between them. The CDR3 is CASSVNRDGYTF. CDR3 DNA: TGTGCCAGCAGCGTTAATAGGGACGGCTACACCTTC.

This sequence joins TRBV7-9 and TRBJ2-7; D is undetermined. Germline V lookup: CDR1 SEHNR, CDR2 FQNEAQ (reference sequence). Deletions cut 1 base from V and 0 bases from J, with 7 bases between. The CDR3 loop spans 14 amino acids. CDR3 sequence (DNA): TGTGCCAGCAGCTTAGTGGTCGACTCCTACGAGCAGTACTTC. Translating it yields CASSLVVDSYEQYF.

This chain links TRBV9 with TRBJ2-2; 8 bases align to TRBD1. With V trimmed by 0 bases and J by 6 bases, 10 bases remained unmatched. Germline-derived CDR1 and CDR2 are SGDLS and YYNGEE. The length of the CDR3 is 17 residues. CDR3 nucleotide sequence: TGTGCCAGCAGCGTAGTCCGATCAGGGGGCGACGCCGGGGAGCTGTTTTTT. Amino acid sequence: CASSVVRSGGDAGELFF.

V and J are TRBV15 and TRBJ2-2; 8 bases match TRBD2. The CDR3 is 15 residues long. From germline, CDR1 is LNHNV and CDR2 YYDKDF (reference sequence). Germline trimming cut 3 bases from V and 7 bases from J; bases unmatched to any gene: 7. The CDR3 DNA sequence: TGTGCCACCAGCAGCGGGAGGGCCCCAAGCGGGGAGCTGTTTTTT. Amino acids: CATSSGRAPSGELFF.

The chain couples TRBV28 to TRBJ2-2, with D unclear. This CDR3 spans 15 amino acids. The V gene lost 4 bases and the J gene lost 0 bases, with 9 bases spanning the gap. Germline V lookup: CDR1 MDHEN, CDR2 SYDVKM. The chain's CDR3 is CASSSPGSNTGELFF. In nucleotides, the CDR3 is TGTGCCAGCAGTTCACCGGGTTCGAACACCGGGGAGCTGTTTTTT.

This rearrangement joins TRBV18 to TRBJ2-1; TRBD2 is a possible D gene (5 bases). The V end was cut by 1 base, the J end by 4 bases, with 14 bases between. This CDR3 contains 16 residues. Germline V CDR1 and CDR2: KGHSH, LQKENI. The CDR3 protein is CASSPLSGTLYNEQFF. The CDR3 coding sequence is TGTGCCAGCTCACCACTGAGCGGAACGTTATACAATGAGCAGTTCTTC.

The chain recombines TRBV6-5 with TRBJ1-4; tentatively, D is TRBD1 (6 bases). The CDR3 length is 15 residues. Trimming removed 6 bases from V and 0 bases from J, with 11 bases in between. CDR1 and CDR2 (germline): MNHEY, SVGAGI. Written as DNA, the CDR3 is TGTGCCAGCAGGCCCAGGGGCGCAACTAATGAAAAACTGTTTTTT. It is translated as CASRPRGATNEKLFF.

The CDR3 sequence: CASSRQWGGSYEQYF. CDR3 coding DNA: TGTGCCAGCAGTCGCCAGTGGGGGGGCTCCTACGAGCAGTACTTC. This rearrangement joins TRBV5-4 to TRBJ2-7, with 7 bases lining up with TRBD2. The CDR3 extends over 15 amino acids. V shed 5 bases and J 0 bases; nucleotides not matched to a gene: 8. Germline values: CDR1 SGHNT, CDR2 YYREEE (reference sequence).

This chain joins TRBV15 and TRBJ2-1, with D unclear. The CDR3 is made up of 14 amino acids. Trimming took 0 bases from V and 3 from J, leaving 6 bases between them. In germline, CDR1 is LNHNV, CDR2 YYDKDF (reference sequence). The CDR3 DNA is TGTGCCACCAGCAGAGATCGCAGCTACAATGAGCAGTTCTTC. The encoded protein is CATSRDRSYNEQFF.

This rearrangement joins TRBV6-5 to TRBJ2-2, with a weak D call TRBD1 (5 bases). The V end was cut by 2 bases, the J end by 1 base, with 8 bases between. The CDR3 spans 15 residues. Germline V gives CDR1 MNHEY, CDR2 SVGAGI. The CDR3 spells CASSYDSKNTGELFF. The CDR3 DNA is TGTGCCAGCAGTTACGACAGTAAGAACACCGGGGAGCTGTTTTTT.

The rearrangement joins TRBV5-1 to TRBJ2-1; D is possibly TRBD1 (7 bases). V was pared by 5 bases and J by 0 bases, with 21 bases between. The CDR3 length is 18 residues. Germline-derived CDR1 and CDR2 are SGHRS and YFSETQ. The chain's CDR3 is CASRRGQLGPGSYNEQFF. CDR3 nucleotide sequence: TGCGCCAGCAGGCGGGGACAGTTAGGTCCTGGCTCCTACAATGAGCAGTTCTTC.

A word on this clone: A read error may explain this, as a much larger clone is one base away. The CDR3 reads CASREWGTDTQYF. For the CDR3, the DNA is TGTGCCAGCAGGGAATGGGGCACAGATACGCAGTATTTT. The V gene is TRBV6-1, the J gene TRBJ2-3; D remains unclear. This CDR3 is built from 13 residues. V shed 6 bases and J shed 1 base, with 8 bases lying between them. Germline values: CDR1 MNHNS, CDR2 SASEGT.

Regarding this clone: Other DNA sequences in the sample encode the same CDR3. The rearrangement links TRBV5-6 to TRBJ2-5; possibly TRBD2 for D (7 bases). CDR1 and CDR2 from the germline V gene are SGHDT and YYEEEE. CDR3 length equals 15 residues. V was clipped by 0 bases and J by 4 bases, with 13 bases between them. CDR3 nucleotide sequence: TGTGCCAGCAGCTTGGTTAGGGGAGGGGGAGAGACCCAGTACTTC. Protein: CASSLVRGGGETQYF.

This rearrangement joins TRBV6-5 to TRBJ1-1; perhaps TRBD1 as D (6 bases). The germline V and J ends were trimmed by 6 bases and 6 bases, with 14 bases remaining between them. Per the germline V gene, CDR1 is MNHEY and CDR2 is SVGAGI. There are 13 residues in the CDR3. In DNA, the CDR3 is TGTGCCAGCAGAAAAACAGGGCTCGCTGAAGCTTTCTTT. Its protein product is CASRKTGLAEAFF.

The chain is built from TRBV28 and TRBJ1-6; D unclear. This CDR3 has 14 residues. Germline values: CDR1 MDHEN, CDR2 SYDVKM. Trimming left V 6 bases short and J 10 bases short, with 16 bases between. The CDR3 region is CASRNRVFRSPLHF. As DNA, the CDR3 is TGTGCCAGCAGGAATAGGGTGTTTAGGTCACCCCTCCACTTT.